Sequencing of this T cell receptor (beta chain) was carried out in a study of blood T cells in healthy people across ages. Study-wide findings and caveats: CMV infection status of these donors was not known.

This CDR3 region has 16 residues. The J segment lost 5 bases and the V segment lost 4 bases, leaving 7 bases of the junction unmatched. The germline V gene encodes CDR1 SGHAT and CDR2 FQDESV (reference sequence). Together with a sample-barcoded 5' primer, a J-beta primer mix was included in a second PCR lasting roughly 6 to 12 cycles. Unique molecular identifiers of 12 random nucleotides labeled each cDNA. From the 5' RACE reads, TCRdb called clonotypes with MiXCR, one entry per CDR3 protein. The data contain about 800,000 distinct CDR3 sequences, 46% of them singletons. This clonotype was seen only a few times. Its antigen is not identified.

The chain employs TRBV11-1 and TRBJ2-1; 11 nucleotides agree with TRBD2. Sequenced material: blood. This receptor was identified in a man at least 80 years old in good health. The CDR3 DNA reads TGTGCCAGCAGCTACGCACCGGGACTAGCGGACAATGAGCAGTTCTTC. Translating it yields CASSYAPGLADNEQFF. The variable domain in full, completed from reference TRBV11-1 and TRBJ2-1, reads EAEVAQSPRYKITEKSQAVAFWCDPISGHATLYWYRQILGQGPELLVQFQDESVVDDSQLPKDRFSAERLKGVDSTLKIQPAELGDSAMYLCASSYAPGLADNEQFFGPGTRLTVL.